This T cell receptor (beta chain) originates from a study of metastatic and nonmetastatic thyroid tumors. Germline CDR1 reads DFQATT; CDR2 reads SNEGSKA (reference sequence). The CDR3 has 13 residues. Losses at the gene ends were 4 bases for V and 7 bases for J; bases not matched to a gene: 7. Patients were all untreated before their thyroid surgery. Through MiXCR, TCRdb re-clonotyped the PCR reads. The sample records roughly 35,000 clones, roughly 36% being singletons. The TCR sequence derives from a female donor with papillary thyroid cancer or a benign thyroid nodule (not recorded which). Some clones in this sample may be carry-over from other donors' samples. The chain links TRBV20-1 to TRBJ2-7; 10 bases line up with TRBD2. The sequencing input was tumor tissue. The CDR3 region is CSAKPGLAREQYF. The DNA of the CDR3 is TGCAGTGCTAAACCGGGACTAGCGAGGGAGCAGTACTTC.